The 9 T cell receptor beta chains below come from one sample, sequenced in a study of cytomegalovirus exposure and HLA in healthy donors. Primers for the PCR totalled 60 Vbeta and 13 Jbeta. Profiled with immunoSEQ multiplex PCR; TCRdb holds only in-frame clones, not every one. The data contain almost 95,000 clones, more than 60% of them singletons. The sequenced sample consisted of PBMCs. These receptors were taken from a man aged 25 to 40 in good health and CMV-seronegative.

The chain joins TRBV6-5 to TRBJ1-2; D is perhaps TRBD1 (5 bases). This CDR3 has 14 amino acids. CDR1 is MNHEY, CDR2 SVGAGI, per germline. Trimming took off 0 bases at V and 3 bases at J, with 8 bases between the two ends. DNA of the CDR3: TGTGCCAGCAGTTACTCACCGGGGGACTATGGCTACACCTTC. It codes for CASSYSPGDYGYTF.

This clone was counted a few times. V usage is TRBV7-2 and J usage is TRBJ1-3, with D possibly being TRBD1 (6 bases). This CDR3 has 18 amino acids. Germline V gene sequence: CDR1 SGHTA, CDR2 FQGNSA. V lost 4 bases to trimming and J lost 0 bases, with 19 bases between them. The CDR3 is CASSSPDRTKSSGNTIYF. The DNA of the CDR3 is TGTGCCAGCAGCTCCCCTGACAGGACGAAATCCTCTGGAAACACCATATATTTT.

The chain carries TRBV28 and TRBJ2-3; a weak D match, TRBD2 (6 bases). V was trimmed by 5 bases and J by 0 bases, leaving 18 bases between them. The CDR3 runs 17 residues. Germline CDR1 and CDR2: MDHEN and SYDVKM. CDR3 sequence (DNA): TGTGCCAGCAGTCCCCTTAGGGGCGGGACGAGCACAGATACGCAGTATTTT. This codes for CASSPLRGGTSTDTQYF. Filled out from reference TRBV28 and TRBJ2-3, the complete variable domain reads DVKVTQSSRYLVKRTGEKVFLECVQDMDHENMFWYRQDPGLGLRLIYFSYDVKMKEKGDIPEGYSVSREKKERFSLILESASTNQTSMYLCASSPLRGGTSTDTQYFGPGTRLTVL.

V is TRBV6-5 and J is TRBJ2-7; 7 bases map to TRBD1. This CDR3 spans 13 amino acids. The trim removed 6 bases at V and 3 bases at J, leaving 5 bases unmatched. Germline-derived CDR1 and CDR2 are MNHEY and SVGAGI. CDR3 sequence: CASSVGGVYEQYF. The CDR3 region has the DNA TGTGCCAGCAGCGTAGGGGGCGTCTACGAGCAGTACTTC.

The chain joins TRBV28 to TRBJ2-3, with 7 bases aligning to TRBD2. The CDR3 is 16 amino acids. The V gene end was trimmed by 5 bases and the J gene end by 4 bases; junction bases not matched to a gene: 12. CDR1 MDHEN and CDR2 SYDVKM come from the germline V gene. DNA for the CDR3: TGTGCCAGCAGTCGACAAACCCAAGGACTAGCAGATACGCAGTATTTT. Translating gives CASSRQTQGLADTQYF.

The rearrangement joins TRBV15 to TRBJ2-1, with no clear D. V dropped 0 bases and J dropped 9 bases, with 18 bases sitting between them. This CDR3 spans 16 amino acids. CDR1 LNHNV and CDR2 YYDKDF come from the germline V gene (reference sequence). The DNA for the CDR3 is TGTGCCACCAGCAGAGACAAACTACGGGTAATGGGTGAGCAGTTCTTC. Translation: CATSRDKLRVMGEQFF.

V and J are TRBV6-1 and TRBJ2-5; D call uncertain. The DNA end is more similar to TRBJ2-7, so the J call may be wrong. Germline CDR1 and CDR2: MNHNS and SASEGT. CDR3 length equals 14 residues. Here the CDR3 DNA reads TGTGCCAGCAGTGAAGTCGACAATTCCCACGAGCAGTACTTC. Amino acid sequence: CASSEVDNSHEQYF.

This clone was seen more than once but under ten times. The J gene is TRBJ2-6, the V gene TRBV19; 7 bases are shared with TRBD1. The J segment lost 0 bases and the V segment lost 6 bases, leaving 5 bases of the junction unmatched. This CDR3 is built from 16 residues. Germline V gene sequence: CDR1 LNHDA, CDR2 SQIVND (reference sequence). The CDR3 here is CASSTGVYSGANVLTF. DNA of the CDR3: TGTGCCAGTAGCACAGGGGTTTACTCTGGGGCCAACGTCCTGACTTTC. Full variable domain (rest looked up from reference TRBV19 and TRBJ2-6): DGGITQSPKYLFRKEGQNVTLSCEQNLNHDAMYWYRQDPGQGLRLIYYSQIVNDFQKGDIAEGYSVSREKKESFPLTVTSAQKNPTAFYLCASSTGVYSGANVLTFGAGSRLTVL.

The CDR3 reads CASSLGGSNTEAFF. CDR3 sequence (DNA): TGTGCCAGCAGTTTGGGGGGGAGTAACACTGAAGCTTTCTTT. The chain links TRBV28 to TRBJ1-1, with a possible D match to TRBD1 (5 bases). CDR3 length: 14 residues. The germline gives CDR1 MDHEN, CDR2 SYDVKM. The V gene lost 3 bases and the J gene lost 2 bases, with 10 bases spanning the gap.